The 32 T cell receptor beta chains in this list originate from one sample, sequenced in a study of post-analysis software for immune sequencing data. The study, taken as a whole, reports: Patients had higher frequencies than controls of roughly five TRBV segments, including TRBV5-6, TRBV5-1 and TRBV20-1.

Their target antigens are unknown. Incorporated into the TCR beta cDNA libraries were unique molecular identifiers, which served to reduce PCR and sequencing biases. In TCRdb, the PCR reads were re-called with MiXCR into one record per CDR3 protein. The sample yields 500,000 to 600,000 distinct CDR3 sequences, 44% seen once. Input material: blood. These receptors were collected from a girl aged 10 to 17 with multiple sclerosis.

This clonotype came up a few times. The chain carries TRBV13 and TRBJ2-1; 10 bases map to TRBD1. The CDR3 covers 16 residues. The junction had 4 bases not matched to a gene; V was cut back by 0 bases and J by 5 bases. Germline CDR1 and CDR2: PRHDT and FYEKMQ (reference sequence). In nucleotides, the CDR3 is TGTGCCAGCAGCTTAGGCGGACAGGGGGGACACAATGAGCAGTTCTTC. Amino acid sequence: CASSLGGQGGHNEQFF.

The rearrangement joins TRBV7-2 to TRBJ2-7, with 8 bases that match TRBD1. The germline V gene encodes CDR1 SGHTA and CDR2 FQGNSA. V trimming: 4 bases; J trimming: 5 bases; junction bases outside the gene matches: 16. This CDR3 spans 17 amino acids. CDR3 loop: CASSWRTLDRVAHEQYF. The DNA of the CDR3 is TGTGCCAGCAGCTGGAGGACCTTGGACAGGGTGGCCCACGAGCAGTACTTC.

This clonotype has just a few counts. The chain recombines TRBV6-5 with TRBJ1-5, with D perhaps TRBD1 (5 bases). The germline V gene encodes CDR1 MNHEY and CDR2 SVGAGI. CDR3 length equals 14 residues. With 6 bases removed from V and 1 base from J, the gap between germline ends came to 10 bases. DNA of the CDR3: TGTGCCAGCAGGCCCGGGGGAAGCAATCAGCCCCAGCATTTT. This codes for CASRPGGSNQPQHF.

This clonotype occurred once. This chain uses TRBV12-3 or TRBV12-4 with TRBJ2-1; D is unresolved. This CDR3 comprises 11 residues. V was cut by 3 bases and J by 12 bases, with 9 bases left in between. Written as DNA, the CDR3 is TGTGCCAGCAGTTTGGTTGGGCGGCAGTTCTTC. This translates into CASSLVGRQFF.

This clonotype has more than one count but fewer than ten. The chain is built from TRBV29-1 and TRBJ2-7; 10 bases are a match to TRBD1. The CDR3 consists of 14 residues. Germline V gene sequence: CDR1 SQVTM, CDR2 ANQGSEA. V was pared by 6 bases and J by 4 bases, with 9 bases of the junction left unmatched. CDR3: CSVSSGTGVYEQYF. The CDR3 DNA sequence: TGCAGCGTCTCATCCGGGACAGGGGTATACGAGCAGTACTTC.

This clonotype was counted a few times. The rearrangement links TRBV6-2 or TRBV6-3 to TRBJ2-7, with D perhaps given as TRBD1 or TRBD2 (5 bases each). CDR3 length equals 14 residues. Germline V gene sequence: CDR1 MNHEY, CDR2 SVGEGT. The V and J ends lost 7 bases and 6 bases respectively, with 19 bases between them. CDR3 region: CASKQDGAGLEQYF. The CDR3 DNA follows: TGTGCCAGCAAACAGGACGGGGCTGGGCTCGAGCAGTACTTC.

The chain has TRBV5-6 and TRBJ2-7, with a possible D match to TRBD2 (7 bases). Near its end, the DNA agrees better with TRBJ2-4, so the J call may be wrong. The germline V gene has CDR1 SGHDT and CDR2 YYEEEE. This CDR3 has 15 residues. The CDR3 is CASSLRGARGNIQYF. The CDR3 nucleotides are TGTGCCAGCAGCTTGCGGGGGGCGCGCGGAAACATTCAGTACTTC.

The V gene is TRBV27, the J gene TRBJ1-6; TRBD1 matches at 8 bases. The CDR3 runs 15 residues. Germline trimming cut 6 bases from V and 9 bases from J; bases unmatched to any gene: 10. Germline V gives CDR1 MNHEY, CDR2 SMNVEV (reference sequence). CDR3 sequence: CASRGSDRVASPLHF. In DNA form, the CDR3 reads TGTGCCAGCAGAGGCTCGGACAGGGTGGCTTCACCCCTCCACTTT.

In this sample, this clonotype turned up a few times. The V gene is TRBV12-3 or TRBV12-4, the J gene TRBJ2-1, with 11 bases that match TRBD2. This CDR3 region has 19 residues. V dropped 6 bases and J dropped 7; count of bases not matched to a gene: 20. CDR3 sequence reads: CASSRMGTSGPSSRNEQFF. For the CDR3, the DNA is TGTGCCAGCAGCCGTATGGGGACTAGCGGCCCTTCCTCGAGGAATGAGCAGTTCTTC.

This clonotype was counted only a few times. The chain joins TRBV4-1 to TRBJ2-7; tentatively, D is TRBD1 or TRBD2 (5 bases each). Looked up from germline, CDR1 is MGHRA and CDR2 is YSYEKL. This CDR3 has 15 amino acids. Deletions cut 3 bases from V and 0 bases from J, with 12 bases between. This chain's CDR3 is CASSQGDRSSYEQYF. CDR3 bases: TGCGCCAGCAGCCAGGGGGACCGCAGCTCCTACGAGCAGTACTTC.

This chain uses TRBV20-1 with TRBJ2-3; perhaps TRBD2 as D (6 bases). Trimming stripped 8 bases from V and 6 bases from J, with 15 bases between. This CDR3 comprises 12 residues. Germline assignment: CDR1 DFQATT and CDR2 SNEGSKA (reference sequence). The chain's CDR3 is CSIWESGDTQYF. The DNA of the CDR3 is TGCAGTATTTGGGAGAGCGGGGATACGCAGTATTTT.

This clonotype was observed a handful of times. The chain employs TRBV12-3 or TRBV12-4 and TRBJ1-5, with D uncertain. CDR3 size: 14 residues. V was trimmed by 3 bases and J by 10 bases, leaving 16 bases between them. DNA for the CDR3: TGTGCCAGCAGTTTCGGACTGGGAAGGTTTCCCCAGCATTTT. It codes for CASSFGLGRFPQHF.

The chain employs TRBV5-1 and TRBJ2-1; 11 bases are a match to TRBD2. Losses at the gene ends were 3 bases for V and 6 bases for J; bases not matched to a gene: 14. CDR1 is SGHRS, CDR2 YFSETQ, per germline. CDR3 length equals 18 residues. The CDR3 nucleotides read TGCGCCAGCAGCTCCTTGGGACGTAGCGGGAGGGATCTCAATGAGCAGTTCTTC. Translation: CASSSLGRSGRDLNEQFF.

This chain links TRBV5-1 with TRBJ2-5; D is possibly TRBD1 (5 bases). Trimming stripped 0 bases from V and 0 bases from J, with 6 bases between. There are 14 residues in the CDR3. The germline gives CDR1 SGHRS, CDR2 YFSETQ. The CDR3 DNA reads TGCGCCAGCAGCTTGGGACAGCACCAAGAGACCCAGTACTTC. It codes for CASSLGQHQETQYF.

This clonotype was detected only once. This chain links TRBV13 with TRBJ2-1; D may be TRBD1 or TRBD2 (5 bases each). The end of the DNA is better explained by TRBJ2-7, so the J call may be wrong. CDR3 length: 14 amino acids. The germline gives CDR1 PRHDT, CDR2 FYEKMQ (reference sequence). The CDR3 spells CASSLEGTWREQYF. CDR3 nucleotide sequence: TGTGCCAGCAGCTTAGAAGGGACGTGGAGAGAGCAGTACTTC.

This clonotype was found once. This sequence joins TRBV20-1 and TRBJ2-5, with 7 bases identical to TRBD2. Gene TRBJ2-7 matches the end of the DNA better, so the J call may be wrong. The CDR3 has 13 amino acids. Per the germline V gene, CDR1 is DFQATT and CDR2 is SNEGSKA (reference sequence). As DNA, the CDR3 is TGCAGTGCTTGGGATAGCGGGTCTTACGAGCAGTACTTC. This codes for CSAWDSGSYEQYF.

The chain joins TRBV5-1 to TRBJ2-7; no reliable D call. The CDR3 consists of 15 residues. In germline, CDR1 is SGHRS, CDR2 YFSETQ. V gave up 0 bases and J gave up 2 bases, with 12 bases separating them. The CDR3 region is CASSLAPAAPYEQYF. The CDR3 region has the DNA TGCGCCAGCAGCTTGGCCCCGGCTGCTCCCTACGAGCAGTACTTC.

The chain recombines TRBV20-1 with TRBJ2-1; 7 bases are a match to TRBD2. Trimming removed 5 bases from V and 2 bases from J; junction bases left unmatched: 9. CDR1 DFQATT and CDR2 SNEGSKA come from the germline V gene (reference sequence). The CDR3 length is 15 residues. Here the CDR3 reads CSAGSAGTTYNEQFF. For the CDR3, the DNA is TGCAGTGCTGGATCCGCCGGGACTACCTACAATGAGCAGTTCTTC.

V is TRBV12-3 or TRBV12-4 and J is TRBJ1-1; no firm D call. This CDR3 has 15 residues. V lost 1 base and J lost 0, with 9 bases in between. CDR3: CASSLERSLNTEAFF. The CDR3, as DNA: TGTGCCAGCAGTTTAGAGAGGTCCTTGAACACTGAAGCTTTCTTT.

The chain employs TRBV5-1 and TRBJ2-1; 9 positions match TRBD1. This CDR3 spans 13 amino acids. Germline values: CDR1 SGHRS, CDR2 YFSETQ. V was clipped by 5 bases and J by 7 bases; unmatched bases: 4. DNA for the CDR3: TGCGCCAGCAGTATACAGGGGGCTAATGAGCAGTTCTTC. The encoded protein is CASSIQGANEQFF.

This clonotype turned up a few times. The V gene is TRBV7-8, the J gene TRBJ1-4, with TRBD1 as a possible D gene (6 bases). The CDR3 is 12 residues long. Germline lookup yields CDR1 SGHVS and CDR2 FQNEAQ. Trimming pared 7 bases from V and 8 bases from J, leaving 11 bases between. For the CDR3, the DNA is TGTGCCAGCACCCCAGGGGACGAAAAACTGTTTTTT. Its protein is CASTPGDEKLFF.

The rearrangement uses TRBV12-3 or TRBV12-4 and TRBJ1-6, with TRBD1 as a possible D gene (6 bases). V was clipped by 1 base and J by 10 bases, with 8 bases between them. The CDR3 is made up of 13 amino acids. The CDR3 nucleotides are TGTGCCAGCAGTTTAGAGGGGGGGTCACCCCTCCACTTT. This codes for CASSLEGGSPLHF.

The genes are TRBV2 and TRBJ2-7, with TRBD2 matching over 9 bases. V shed 6 bases, J shed 0 bases, and the junction held 12 bases outside the gene matches. From germline, CDR1 is SNHLY and CDR2 FYNNEI. CDR3 size: 17 residues. As DNA, the CDR3 is TGTGCCAGCAGAGGGGCTAGCGGGATGTCTTACTCCTACGAGCAGTACTTC. Translation gives CASRGASGMSYSYEQYF.

This clonotype has just a few counts. The J gene is TRBJ2-2, the V gene TRBV12-3 or TRBV12-4; D may be TRBD2 (6 bases). CDR3 length: 12 amino acids. V was cut by 11 bases and J by 4 bases, with 11 bases left in between. The DNA of the CDR3 is TGTGCCTCTACCGGGGGCACCGGGGAGCTGTTTTTT. It translates to CASTGGTGELFF.

The CDR3 DNA is TGCGCCAGCAGCCCAGGACAGGGGGCTAACAATGAGCAGTTCTTC. Translating it yields CASSPGQGANNEQFF. J is TRBJ2-1 and V is TRBV5-1; 11 nucleotides align to TRBD1. The V and J ends lost 4 bases and 5 bases, in that order; junction bases with no gene match: 5. The CDR3 covers 15 residues. Per germline, CDR1 SGHRS and CDR2 YFSETQ.

The chain uses TRBV6-5 and TRBJ1-4, with D unresolved. Trimming pared 0 bases from V and 1 base from J, leaving 6 bases between. CDR1 and CDR2 (germline): MNHEY, SVGAGI. The CDR3 covers 15 residues. CDR3 protein: CASSYSAGTNEKLFF. The CDR3 DNA is TGTGCCAGCAGTTACTCAGCTGGAACTAATGAAAAACTGTTTTTT.

On this clonotype itself: An end of the junction does not agree with germline; a read error may underlie this. The J gene is TRBJ2-7, the V gene TRBV12-3 or TRBV12-4; TRBD2 aligns across 12 bases. This CDR3 is built from 17 residues. The CDR3 DNA follows: TGTGCCAGCAGCCCCCGGGGGCTAGCGGGAGGGTCCTGCGAGCAGTACTTC. It encodes CASSPRGLAGGSCEQYF.

The chain recombines TRBV3-1 with TRBJ2-6, with 10 nucleotides matching TRBD1. The V and J ends lost 4 bases and 2 bases, in that order; junction bases with no gene match: 8. CDR3 length equals 18 residues. Germline CDR1 reads LGHDT; CDR2 reads YNNKEL (reference sequence). The CDR3 sequence is CASSPETGGIPGANVLTF. In DNA, the CDR3 is TGTGCCAGCAGCCCTGAGACAGGGGGCATACCTGGGGCCAACGTCCTGACTTTC.

In its sample, this clonotype was seen a few times. This rearrangement joins TRBV4-2 to TRBJ2-1; a weak D match, TRBD2 (5 bases). There are 16 residues in the CDR3. V was clipped by 2 bases and J by 3 bases, with 14 bases between them. The germline V gene encodes CDR1 LGHNA and CDR2 YNFKEQ. The CDR3 nucleotides are TGTGCCAGCAGCCAACCGGACTCGGTGGACTACAATGAGCAGTTCTTC. Its translation: CASSQPDSVDYNEQFF.

A few counts support this clonotype. The chain is built from TRBV10-3 and TRBJ1-2, with D perhaps matching TRBD1 (5 bases). CDR3 length: 13 residues. Germline V CDR1 and CDR2: ENHRY, SYGVKD. V was pared by 5 bases and J by 3 bases, with 10 bases between. CDR3 protein: CAISPDRDYGYTF. As DNA, the CDR3 is TGTGCCATCAGTCCCGACAGAGACTATGGCTACACCTTC.

This chain connects TRBV7-2 to TRBJ2-7; D is ambiguous. Germline lookup yields CDR1 SGHTA and CDR2 FQGNSA. Between the trimmed V and J ends, which lost 1 base and 4 bases, there was a span of 11 bases. CDR3 length: 14 residues. The CDR3 region is CASSLGLDLYEQYF. The CDR3 bases are TGTGCCAGCAGCTTAGGACTCGACCTATACGAGCAGTACTTC.

V is TRBV24-1 and J is TRBJ2-2; D might be TRBD1 (5 bases). The CDR3 length is 14 residues. The V and J ends lost 6 bases and 1 base respectively, with 8 bases between them. The germline gives CDR1 KGHDR, CDR2 SFDVKD. In nucleotides, the CDR3 is TGTGCCACCAGTCATGACAGGAACACCGGGGAGCTGTTTTTT. It yields the protein CATSHDRNTGELFF.